This is a list of T cell receptor beta chains from one sample in a study of blood T cell repertoires in COVID-19. Measured with immunoSEQ multiplex PCR; TCRdb has only the in-frame clones, and not every one. The sample includes 30,000 to 40,000 clones, roughly 87% of them seen just once. Input material: peripheral blood. All receptors derive from a man between 45 and 60 years old with active or convalescent COVID-19. CDR3s leave out the opening cysteine and the closing phenylalanine or tryptophan.

V: TRBV11-2; J: TRBJ2-3; CDR3: ASSLAGGPYTDTQY
V: TRBV5-1; J: TRBJ1-2; CDR3: ASSSQVSDRANYGYT
V: TRBV11-1; J: TRBJ2-5; CDR3: ASSLGAGETQY
V: TRBV7-2; J: TRBJ1-5; CDR3: ASSPDSGTEQPQH
V: TRBV4-1; J: TRBJ2-7; CDR3: ASSQVSGRGFYEQY
V: TRBV9; J: TRBJ1-6; CDR3: ASSVEKNGPTAPLH
V: TRBV11-2; J: TRBJ2-1; CDR3: ASSHVRGQGFVNEQF
V: TRBV19; J: TRBJ1-6; CDR3: ASSIDGENNSPLH
V: TRBV11-2; J: TRBJ2-1; CDR3: ASSLTRSGYNEQF
V: TRBV28; J: TRBJ2-7; CDR3: ASSLPGGVAGGGEQY
V: TRBV16; J: TRBJ1-5; CDR3: ASSPSNQPQH
V: TRBV7-2; J: TRBJ2-7; CDR3: ASSLVYRRSYEQY
V: TRBV7-9; J: TRBJ2-7; CDR3: ASSVVESGDTSYEQY
V: TRBV6-4; J: TRBJ1-5; CDR3: ASSVAERQDNQPQH
V: TRBV27; J: TRBJ2-1; CDR3: ASSLVTGYNEQF
V: TRBV7-2; J: TRBJ2-7; CDR3: ASSLGLAGAFYEQY
V: TRBV4-1; J: TRBJ2-7; CDR3: ASSQDTGGYEQY
V: TRBV2; J: TRBJ2-2; CDR3: ASSASTGELF
V: TRBV5-6; J: TRBJ2-1; CDR3: ASSLYIGGIDEQF
V: TRBV4-3; J: TRBJ1-4; CDR3: ASSQVYRGNEKLF
V: TRBV4-1; J: TRBJ2-7; CDR3: ASSQRGQSYEQY
V: TRBV24-1; J: TRBJ2-7; CDR3: ATSDSTGGSYEQY
V: TRBV28; J: TRBJ1-1; CDR3: ASLRGAPTEAF
V: TRBV7-6; J: TRBJ2-5; CDR3: ASSPTRETQY
V: TRBV18; J: TRBJ2-5; CDR3: ASSPTSGEETQY
V: TRBV19; J: TRBJ1-2; CDR3: ASTGTGAGGYGYT
V: TRBV15; J: TRBJ2-3; CDR3: ATSKHLVSGITDTQY
V: TRBV7-9; J: TRBJ1-1; CDR3: ASSRHDTEGTEAF
V: TRBV7-2; J: TRBJ1-1; CDR3: ASSLRMNTEAF
V: TRBV5-4; J: TRBJ1-4; CDR3: ASSSGTGGEKLF
V: TRBV4-3; J: TRBJ2-1; CDR3: ASSQGLAGNEQF
V: TRBV10-1; J: TRBJ2-4; CDR3: ASTLGLARSYIQY
V: TRBV10-3; J: TRBJ2-7; CDR3: AISGDSGSDSYEQY
V: TRBV18; J: TRBJ2-7; CDR3: ASSPGQGVYEQY
V: TRBV10-2; J: TRBJ2-3; CDR3: ASSGADTQY
V: TRBV21-1; J: TRBJ2-1; CDR3: ASPWNRDKLAGLYYNEQF
V: TRBV7-9; J: TRBJ2-3; CDR3: ASSSSWRGSGIYTDTQY
V: TRBV4-3; J: TRBJ2-2; CDR3: ASSQSRPGELF
V: TRBV27; J: TRBJ2-7; CDR3: ASSLSIAYEQY
V: TRBV19; J: TRBJ2-7; CDR3: ASSPFAQGAFGYEQY
V: TRBV30; J: TRBJ2-3; CDR3: AWTPGDRSTDTQY
V: TRBV18; J: TRBJ2-7; CDR3: ASSPLGQGVGEQY
V: TRBV27; J: TRBJ1-5; CDR3: ASSPTGTANNQPQH
V: TRBV6-2/TRBV6-3; J: TRBJ2-1; CDR3: ASSYNSYNEQF
V: TRBV10-3; J: TRBJ2-3; CDR3: AISPRTGGTDTQY
V: TRBV29-1; J: TRBJ1-2; CDR3: SVMTGEDGYT
V: TRBV7-9; J: TRBJ1-3; CDR3: ASSLTGAGNTIY
V: TRBV7-9; J: TRBJ2-2; CDR3: ASSLGLAGGPSTGELF
V: TRBV6-2/TRBV6-3; J: TRBJ2-5; CDR3: ASTPGTSGSSIQETQY
V: TRBV5-1; J: TRBJ2-3; CDR3: ASTGGVWSGTDTQY
V: TRBV14; J: TRBJ1-3; CDR3: ASSRSGYSGNTIY
V: TRBV25-1; J: TRBJ2-1; CDR3: ASRSAGAAYNEQF
V: TRBV20-1; J: TRBJ2-3; CDR3: SASNPGLAGVADTQY
V: TRBV6-2/TRBV6-3; J: TRBJ2-2; CDR3: ASSGSGQGNTGELF